This T cell receptor beta chain emerged from a study of T cell repertoires in cytomegalovirus infection. The overall study: CMV infection and matching HLA type were both indicated by public TCR beta signatures.

TCRdb fed the reads into MiXCR, producing one record per CDR3 protein. Of 250,000 or so distinct CDR3 sequences in the sample, approximately 9.2% are singletons; the top ten hold less than 15%. Input material: PBMCs. The clonotype was recovered from a human donor in good health (CMV status not recorded). Some clones in this sample may be carry-over from other donors' samples.

The CDR3 spells CASSRDRQNTEAFF. The CDR3 DNA is TGTGCCAGCAGCCGAGACAGGCAGAACACTGAAGCTTTCTTT. This chain links TRBV7-2 with TRBJ1-1, with D possibly TRBD1 on 6 matching bases. Trimming removed 5 bases at V and 1 base at J, with 11 bases between. The CDR3 runs to 14 residues. The V gene's germline CDR1 is SGHTA and CDR2 FQGNSA.